The next 13 T cell receptor beta chains were all read from a single sample in a study of CD8+ T cells in alopecia areata. Extracted RNA was reverse transcribed, and the resulting cDNA served as sequencing template. Using immunoSEQ multiplex PCR, the repertoire was profiled, and TCRdb retains in-frame clones only, with some absent. The table lists hundreds of thousands of clones, approximately 61% of them singletons, with under 1.5% in the top ten. The sample here was CD4+ T cells sorted from blood, taken at week 0. These receptors all stem from a human donor with alopecia areata.

This clone has only a few counts. The chain joins TRBV15 to TRBJ2-3; unclear D gene. Looked up from germline, CDR1 is LNHNV and CDR2 is YYDKDF (reference sequence). The CDR3 contains 14 residues. Trimming left V 1 base short and J 6 bases short, with 11 bases between. This chain's CDR3 is CATSRVANRDTQYF. CDR3 DNA: TGTGCCACCAGCAGAGTGGCGAATCGGGATACGCAGTATTTT.

In its sample, this clone was seen once. The chain combines TRBV10-3 with TRBJ2-2; the D gene is possibly TRBD2 (6 bases). V lost 5 bases, J lost 6 bases, and 22 bases lay in between. The CDR3 consists of 17 residues. The germline gives CDR1 ENHRY, CDR2 SYGVKD. CDR3 in DNA: TGTGCCATCAGTCCAAAGAATCCGCGGGGATTTTCCGGGGAGCTGTTTTTT. Encoded protein: CAISPKNPRGFSGELFF.

The rearrangement links TRBV9 to TRBJ2-7; D is unclear. Germline CDR1 is SGDLS and CDR2 is YYNGEE. CDR3 size: 14 residues. V was cut by 0 bases and J by 0 bases, with 7 bases left in between. CDR3 nucleotide sequence: TGTGCCAGCAGCGTAGGGGGTATCTCCTACGAGCAGTACTTC. It specifies CASSVGGISYEQYF.

This clone was seen a few times. The chain recombines TRBV29-1 with TRBJ2-3; 7 nucleotides agree with TRBD2. Germline lookup yields CDR1 SQVTM and CDR2 ANQGSEA. The CDR3 contains 13 residues. V shed 6 bases and J 6 bases; nucleotides not matched to a gene: 9. The CDR3 sequence: CSVSRGEGDTQYF. The CDR3 region has the DNA TGCAGCGTCTCCCGGGGGGAGGGGGATACGCAGTATTTT.

The J gene is TRBJ1-5, the V gene TRBV5-6; D not resolved. Trimming took 1 base from V and 0 from J, leaving 5 bases between them. The CDR3 totals 14 residues. Per germline, CDR1 SGHDT and CDR2 YYEEEE. The CDR3 DNA reads TGTGCCAGCAGCTTGATGTATAGCAATCAGCCCCAGCATTTT. Its translation: CASSLMYSNQPQHF.

This chain joins TRBV29-1 and TRBJ1-1; no firm D call. V shed 2 bases and J shed 5 bases, with 6 bases lying between them. Germline V gene lookup returns CDR1 SQVTM and CDR2 ANQGSEA. The CDR3 runs to 11 residues. The chain's CDR3 is CSVEHNTEAFF. As DNA, the CDR3 is TGCAGCGTTGAACATAATACTGAAGCTTTCTTT.

The chain couples TRBV29-1 to TRBJ2-3; perhaps D is TRBD1 or TRBD2 (5 bases each). This CDR3 is 11 amino acids long. CDR1 and CDR2 from the germline V gene are SQVTM and ANQGSEA. V lost 4 bases, J lost 5 bases, and 7 bases lay in between. The CDR3 region is CSVGGRDTQYF. CDR3 nucleotide sequence: TGCAGCGTTGGGGGGAGAGATACGCAGTATTTT.

The chain joins TRBV18 to TRBJ1-5; unclear D gene. The germline CDR1 and CDR2 sequences are KGHSH and LQKENI. The CDR3 totals 14 residues. The ends were cut back, 2 bases at V and 5 bases at J, with 10 bases in the middle. The CDR3: CASSPTVGYQPQHF. The CDR3 DNA is TGTGCCAGCTCACCAACAGTGGGGTATCAGCCCCAGCATTTT. Supplemented by reference TRBV18 and TRBJ1-5, the full variable domain reads NAGVMQNPRHLVRRRGQEARLRCSPMKGHSHVYWYRQLPEEGLKFMVYLQKENIIDESGMPKERFSAEFPKEGPSILRIQQVVRGDSAAYFCASSPTVGYQPQHFGDGTRLSIL.

The V gene is TRBV30, the J gene TRBJ2-3; TRBD2 matches at 8 bases. The ends lost 0 bases at V and 2 bases at J; junction bases unmatched: 7. There are 16 residues in the CDR3. Germline assignment: CDR1 GTSNPN and CDR2 SVGIG (reference sequence). The chain's CDR3 is CAWSVGAGGHTDTQYF. The CDR3 DNA reads as TGTGCCTGGAGTGTTGGCGCGGGGGGACACACAGATACGCAGTATTTT.

This clone was recorded a few times. The chain employs TRBV29-1 and TRBJ2-1; the D is unclear. V gave up 8 bases and J gave up 5 bases, with 10 bases separating them. There are 11 residues in the CDR3. Germline loops: CDR1 SQVTM, CDR2 ANQGSEA. The CDR3 coding sequence is TGCAGCTCTGATCGTCACAATGAGCAGTTCTTC. Translated, it gives CSSDRHNEQFF.

The chain carries TRBV30 and TRBJ2-7, with D perhaps matching TRBD1 or TRBD2 (5 bases each). Germline V lookup: CDR1 GTSNPN, CDR2 SVGIG (reference sequence). The germline V and J ends were trimmed by 1 base and 3 bases, with 10 bases remaining between them. The CDR3 contains 13 residues. CDR3 coding DNA: TGTGCCTGGAGTGGGGGGAACGACTACGAGCAGTACTTC. As protein: CAWSGGNDYEQYF.

This chain connects TRBV29-1 to TRBJ1-2; D gene unclear. V was pared by 8 bases and J by 0 bases, with 10 bases between. The CDR3 has 12 amino acids. Germline loops: CDR1 SQVTM, CDR2 ANQGSEA. The CDR3 spells CSSRVANYGYTF. The CDR3 DNA sequence: TGCAGCTCCCGAGTAGCTAACTATGGCTACACCTTC.

V and J are TRBV4-3 and TRBJ2-5; D unclear. CDR3 length: 13 amino acids. With 1 base removed from V and 2 bases from J, the gap between germline ends came to 5 bases. Germline loops: CDR1 LGHNA, CDR2 YSLEER. CDR3 DNA: TGCGCCAGCAGCCAAGCCTTACAAGAGACCCAGTACTTC. Protein: CASSQALQETQYF.